The rows below give T cell receptor beta chains drawn from one sample of a study of T cells expressing NK-cell markers. TCRdb reprocessed the 5' RACE reads, keeping one entry per CDR3 protein, no DNA. This table holds about 540,000 distinct CDR3 sequences. Source material: blood T cells: a sorted CD56 or NKG2C T cell subset, CD4+ or CD8+ T cells, or bulk PBMC T cells (not recorded which). The receptor source for this set is a man between 18 and 29 years old in good health. CDR3s include the opening cysteine and the closing phenylalanine or tryptophan. Each record gives: V gene, J gene, CDR3 protein.

TRBV20-1	TRBJ2-7	CSAPILVEQYF
TRBV13	TRBJ2-1	CASSSGTGTPEQFF
TRBV27	TRBJ2-3	CASWPIGTGGQDTQYF
TRBV28	TRBJ2-7	CASRGPGSYYEQYF
TRBV5-1	TRBJ1-1	CASSLAGQTNTEAFF
TRBV5-1	TRBJ2-5	CASSSQGTQYF
TRBV12-3/TRBV12-4	TRBJ2-2	CASSLVLFLPGELFF
TRBV27	TRBJ2-5	CASSLGGAGETQYF
TRBV29-1	TRBJ2-6	CSGFTGGSGANVLTF
TRBV6-2/TRBV6-3	TRBJ1-1	CASSSSLKAFF
TRBV5-5	TRBJ2-2	CASNDRLGELFF
TRBV12-3/TRBV12-4	TRBJ2-3	CASSFLFSQIGRDTQYF
TRBV27	TRBJ1-1	CASSRGRYTEAFF